Listed below are T cell receptor beta chains from one sample, sequenced in a study of blood T cell repertoires in COVID-19. The repertoire was sequenced with immunoSEQ multiplex PCR; TCRdb's copy has only in-frame clones and lacks some. The sample lists 200,000 to 250,000 clones; about 87% were seen once. Specimen: PBMCs or T cells enriched from blood (not recorded which). Every receptor here comes from a woman aged 30 to 39 who had been exposed to COVID-19. Both conserved end residues are part of each CDR3. The order of the fields is J gene, V gene, CDR3 protein.

TRBJ2-7 TRBV7-9 CASSSTAGISYEQYF
TRBJ2-5 TRBV5-1 CASRLVTQYQETQYF
TRBJ2-5 TRBV7-2 CASSLWAIQETQYF
TRBJ2-2 TRBV15 CATSRVTKYNTGELFF
TRBJ2-3 TRBV27 CASSPSTDTQYF
TRBJ2-7 TRBV10-3 CAIRGSVRLAGEAYEQYF
TRBJ1-2 TRBV27 CASSLRDSGYGYTF
TRBJ1-1 TRBV2 CASSEIRPGIVNTEAFF
TRBJ1-2 TRBV30 CAWTGQGADGYTF
TRBJ1-2 TRBV10-3 CAIGTTGQGVDGYTF
TRBJ1-1 TRBV7-9 CASSFETGNTEAFF
TRBJ1-2 TRBV5-6 CASSSRTLQGVWGNYGYTF
TRBJ2-7 TRBV2 CASSTSGYNEQYF
TRBJ2-5 TRBV3-1/TRBV3-2 CASSQDGSNRETQYF
TRBJ2-7 TRBV2 CASIFPSGLDPYEQYF
TRBJ2-4 TRBV28 CASSNRTLAKNIQYF
TRBJ1-2 TRBV25-1 CASSELGVGYTF
TRBJ2-3 TRBV7-3 CASSLASGSTDTQYF
TRBJ2-7 TRBV20-1 CSASGLALHGGQYF
TRBJ2-5 TRBV20-1 CSARDLKTQYF
TRBJ2-3 TRBV19 CASSIGGSKSDTQYF
TRBJ2-7 TRBV28 CASGTGPSYEQYF